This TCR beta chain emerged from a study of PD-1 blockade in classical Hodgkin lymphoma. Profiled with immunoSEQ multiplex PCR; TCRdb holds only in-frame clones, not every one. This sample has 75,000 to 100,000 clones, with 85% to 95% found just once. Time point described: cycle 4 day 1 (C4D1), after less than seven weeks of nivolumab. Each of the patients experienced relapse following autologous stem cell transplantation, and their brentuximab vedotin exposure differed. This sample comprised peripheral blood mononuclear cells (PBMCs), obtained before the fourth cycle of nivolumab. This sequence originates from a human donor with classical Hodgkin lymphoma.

The CDR3 bases are TGTGCCAGCAGCTCCCGAAAAAGACAGGTCCTCGGGCTCGATGGAAAACTGTTTTTT. Protein sequence: CASSSRKRQVLGLDGKLFF. The chain employs TRBV28 and TRBJ1-4, with D possibly being TRBD1 (6 bases). V was clipped by 6 bases and J by 10 bases, with 33 bases between them. The length of the CDR3 is 19 residues. Germline CDR1 and CDR2: MDHEN and SYDVKM. Full variable domain (outside the CDR3, taken from reference TRBV28 and TRBJ1-4): DVKVTQSSRYLVKRTGEKVFLECVQDMDHENMFWYRQDPGLGLRLIYFSYDVKMKEKGDIPEGYSVSREKKERFSLILESASTNQTSMYLCASSSRKRQVLGLDGKLFFGSGTQLSVL.